A selection of T cell receptor beta chains follows, all from one sample in a study of molecular identifiers for immune sequencing clone quantification. TCRdb used MiXCR to reprocess the PCR reads, holding one entry per CDR3 protein. The sample holds about 640,000 distinct CDR3 sequences, just under 20% seen once. The sample was naive CD8+ T cells from blood, with Jurkat cell RNA spiked in. The receptor source for this set is a human donor in good health. Some libraries in this study had Jurkat cell RNA spiked in. Each CDR3 is given with its conserved first and last residue.

v_call: TRBV6-1
cdr3_aa: CASREQGFAHEQYF

v_call: TRBV29-1
cdr3_aa: CSVEDRGRTNTGELFF

v_call: TRBV9
cdr3_aa: CASSVAPGEETEAFF

v_call: TRBV12-3/TRBV12-4
cdr3_aa: CASSSPLHTGELFF

v_call: TRBV5-1
cdr3_aa: CVSSHEETQYF

v_call: TRBV10-3
cdr3_aa: CAISESSYEQYF

v_call: TRBV20-1
cdr3_aa: CSARRPGQGFHEQYF

v_call: TRBV12-3/TRBV12-4
cdr3_aa: CASSLGTSEQYF

v_call: TRBV27
cdr3_aa: CASSLWAGVSTDTQYF

v_call: TRBV4-1
cdr3_aa: CASSQGVPGMGLRGEQYF

v_call: TRBV5-6
cdr3_aa: CASSSPGVRVYEQYF

v_call: TRBV19
cdr3_aa: CASSISGGTEQYF

v_call: TRBV28
cdr3_aa: CASSNRGHSSFPSTDTQYF

v_call: TRBV5-6
cdr3_aa: CASSLWDTLPGELFF

v_call: TRBV7-2
cdr3_aa: CASSLDRDRSSYEQYF

v_call: TRBV13
cdr3_aa: CASSLGSSFQGYTF

v_call: TRBV20-1
cdr3_aa: CSAGTPGAVTEAFF

v_call: TRBV20-1
cdr3_aa: CSASQGDFLEQYF

v_call: TRBV29-1
cdr3_aa: CSVAGTSGGYNEQFF

v_call: TRBV7-8
cdr3_aa: CASSLAKRGGDGYTF

v_call: TRBV27
cdr3_aa: CASSLSNAVWTDTQYF

v_call: TRBV7-6
cdr3_aa: CARSFRQNYEQYF

v_call: TRBV7-9
cdr3_aa: CASSNAGSVGEQYF

v_call: TRBV30
cdr3_aa: CAWRDKQGRSYEQYF

v_call: TRBV7-9
cdr3_aa: CASSSLQNEQFF

v_call: TRBV11-3
cdr3_aa: CASSPRAGANTEAFF

v_call: TRBV7-9
cdr3_aa: CASSPFGQGHYEQYF

v_call: TRBV29-1
cdr3_aa: CSVAGLDYEQYF

v_call: TRBV2
cdr3_aa: CASMPRRDGTDTQYF

v_call: TRBV10-3
cdr3_aa: CAISEQREGASTQYF

v_call: TRBV27
cdr3_aa: CASSFYLAGGPTYNEQFF

v_call: TRBV20-1
cdr3_aa: CSARDRVGYEQYF

v_call: TRBV19
cdr3_aa: CASSMSGGANEQFF

v_call: TRBV5-1
cdr3_aa: CASSFGTANTDTQYF

v_call: TRBV6-5
cdr3_aa: CASSLDRAGTQYF

v_call: TRBV2
cdr3_aa: CASSEGLTDYSQPQHF

v_call: TRBV5-6
cdr3_aa: CASSWNYRGSQETQYF

v_call: TRBV28
cdr3_aa: CASSDRDTNYGYTF

v_call: TRBV19
cdr3_aa: CASSIASGGHGGPYEQYF

v_call: TRBV2
cdr3_aa: CASSEADPRTSGAYEQYF

v_call: TRBV28
cdr3_aa: CASSFSPNWAEAFF

v_call: TRBV7-6
cdr3_aa: CASSLEAWGTGYTIYF

v_call: TRBV7-8
cdr3_aa: CASSPTPGELFF

v_call: TRBV12-3/TRBV12-4
cdr3_aa: CASRPGPGETQYF